This T cell receptor beta chain is from a study of cytomegalovirus exposure and HLA in healthy donors. General study findings and limits: Rare sequences made up most TCRs, while some public TCRs were found in many donors.

With regard to this clone: What it recognizes is unknown.

Use of 60 Vbeta and 13 Jbeta primers characterized the PCR. Repertoires were generated with immunoSEQ multiplex PCR, while TCRdb's copy carries only in-frame clones and drops some. The sample is made up of under 200,000 clones, and the top ten hold 2.1% of it. The V gene's germline CDR1 is SGHRS and CDR2 YFSETQ. The V gene end was trimmed by 7 bases and the J gene end by 6 bases; junction bases not matched to a gene: 8. There are 13 residues in the CDR3. What was sequenced was PBMCs. The TCR originated in a young man in good health and CMV-seronegative. The chain couples TRBV5-1 to TRBJ2-7; the match to TRBD1 covers 9 bases. Here the CDR3 DNA reads TGCGCCAGCGGACAGGGGAGTTCGGGCGAGCAGTACTTC. Protein: CASGQGSSGEQYF.